A few counts support the clone carrying this TCR beta chain. This record belongs to a study of glioma-infiltrating T cells. TCR alpha and beta CDR3 regions were amplified from RNA using iRepertoire nested multiplex PCR. Input was roughly 95-400 ng of tissue mRNA or PBMC total RNA. Using its own MiXCR run on the multiplex PCR reads, TCRdb lists one record per CDR3 protein. This sample carries tens of thousands of distinct CDR3 sequences, approximately 40% of them seen once, and the ten largest clones take 30% to 40%. Germline loops: CDR1 SGHDT, CDR2 YYEEEE. CDR3 length: 12 amino acids. The V and J ends lost 4 bases and 5 bases respectively, with 7 bases between them.

This TCR was recovered from a human donor with low-grade glioma or glioblastoma, undergoing nonglioma brain surgery, or in good health (not recorded which). Sequencing was done on a sample of glioma tissue, nonneoplastic brain tissue, or PBMCs (not recorded which). V usage is TRBV5-6 and J usage is TRBJ2-4; D is perhaps TRBD1 or TRBD2 (5 bases each). The CDR3 coding sequence is TGTGCCAGCAGCGGGACGGAAAACATTCAGTACTTC. It encodes CASSGTENIQYF.